This TCR beta chain was recorded in a study of Graves' ophthalmopathy and Graves' hyperthyroidism. Study background: Prior to any treatment, peripheral blood was collected at the time of initial diagnosis. Study-wide points: Blood also harbored most expanded thyroid clonotypes above 0.001 frequency.

Where ophthalmopathy was present, donors had moderate-to-severe activity, CAS ≥3, NOSPECS ≥4 and duration under 3 months. On this clonotype: The target antigen is unknown.

The CDR3 loop spans 19 amino acids. V gave up 3 bases and J gave up 2 bases; unmatched junction bases: 13. CDR1 is KGHDR, CDR2 SFDVKD, per germline. Amplification of TCR beta CDR3 regions used RNA transcripts. The first round was an RT-PCR with HTBI primers, and the second round was a multiplex PCR. One entry per CDR3 protein, called by TCRdb with MiXCR from the multiplex PCR reads. The sample has 500,000 to 800,000 distinct CDR3 sequences, over 40% seen once. The rearrangement links TRBV24-1 to TRBJ1-4; the match to TRBD1 covers 8 bases. Sequencing input: peripheral blood. The TCR originated in an adult man with Graves' ophthalmopathy. The CDR3 DNA is TGTGCCACCAGTGATCCTTTGACAGGGGCGGTGTCGACTAATGAAAAACTGTTTTTT. Translation: CATSDPLTGAVSTNEKLFF.